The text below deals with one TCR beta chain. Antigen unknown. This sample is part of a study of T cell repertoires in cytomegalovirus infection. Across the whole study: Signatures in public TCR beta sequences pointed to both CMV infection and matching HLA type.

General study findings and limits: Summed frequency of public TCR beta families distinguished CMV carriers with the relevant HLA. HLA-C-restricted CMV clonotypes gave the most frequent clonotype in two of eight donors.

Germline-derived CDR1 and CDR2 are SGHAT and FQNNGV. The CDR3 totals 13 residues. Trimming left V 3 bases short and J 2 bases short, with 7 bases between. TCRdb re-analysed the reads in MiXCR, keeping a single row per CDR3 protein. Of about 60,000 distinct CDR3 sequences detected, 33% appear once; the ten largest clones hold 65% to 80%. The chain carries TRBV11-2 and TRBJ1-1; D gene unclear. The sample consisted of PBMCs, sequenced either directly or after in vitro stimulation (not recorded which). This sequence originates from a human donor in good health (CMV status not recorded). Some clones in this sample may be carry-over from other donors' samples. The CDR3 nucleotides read TGTGCCAGCAGCTTTTCAGGTAACACTGAAGCTTTCTTT. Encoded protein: CASSFSGNTEAFF.